This T cell receptor beta chain derives from a study of blood T cell repertoires in COVID-19. Looking at the study overall: COVID-19 samples collected from the United States, Italy and Spain covered acute and convalescent phases. PBMCs, B-cell-depleted T cells, or T cells were the source of the cDNA or gDNA that made up the material.

It was during active infection that Seattle patients were enrolled and then longitudinally followed. In the authors' workflow: For nucleated cells, counts were estimated from reference gene primer amplification. Method: immunoSEQ multiplex PCR; TCRdb's copy keeps in-frame clones and lacks some. That table is the source of V, J and clone size, and D and trimming were worked out from the DNA. The table lists 200,000 to 250,000 clones, approximately 90% of them singletons. Sequenced sample: peripheral blood. This receptor was taken from a woman in her forties or fifties with COVID-19, enrolled during active disease.

The CDR3 region is CASSGGGGGYTF. The CDR3 bases are TGTGCCAGCAGCGGAGGGGGAGGGGGCTACACCTTC. The V call is TRBV7-8, the J call TRBJ1-2; D is perhaps TRBD1 (6 bases). CDR3 size: 12 residues. Per the germline V gene, CDR1 is SGHVS and CDR2 is FQNEAQ. Trimming took 5 bases from V and 8 from J, leaving 12 bases between them.